This T cell receptor (beta chain) was documented in a study of cytomegalovirus exposure and HLA in healthy donors. Study as a whole: The roughly 120 validation repertoires, a later analysis reported, used the same platform as the approximately 650 first-cohort repertoires.

The CDR3 has 13 residues. Per germline, CDR1 MNHEY and CDR2 SMNVEV (reference sequence). V was trimmed by 4 bases and J by 0 bases, leaving 6 bases between them. General study results and limits: Accounts indicate the classifier identified cytomegalovirus status with strong specificity and sensitivity. Researchers counted 150 to 200 TCR beta chains as cytomegalovirus-associated.

Profiled with immunoSEQ multiplex PCR; TCRdb holds only in-frame clones, not every one. This table has approximately 240,000 clones, about 90% appearing once. These donors were members of the approximately 110-subject validation cohort, a group separate from the approximately 620-subject first cohort. Points on this clone: No antigen is known for it.

Sequencing was carried out using PBMCs. The rearrangement links TRBV27 to TRBJ1-1; D is perhaps TRBD1 (6 bases). The clonotype originates from a woman aged 18-30 years in good health and CMV-seronegative. CDR3 DNA: TGTGCCAGCAGTTGGACAGTGAACACTGAAGCTTTCTTT. It specifies CASSWTVNTEAFF.